What follows are 25 T cell receptor beta chains derived from one specimen sequenced in a study. A single record per CDR3 protein comes from TCRdb applying MiXCR to the RT-PCR reads. The sample carries approximately 720,000 distinct CDR3 sequences, 13% to 15% recorded once. The sequenced material came from memory CD4+ T cells from blood. The source of these receptors is a female donor in good health, serving as a healthy control.

In its sample, this clonotype was seen a few times. V gene TRBV20-1 combines with J gene TRBJ2-4; D not resolved. V lost 6 bases, J lost 8 bases, and 14 bases lay in between. CDR1 and CDR2 from the germline V gene are DFQATT and SNEGSKA (reference sequence). This CDR3 has 12 residues. The DNA of the CDR3 is TGCAGTGCCCCAAGTTTGGGTTACATTCAGTACTTC. Translated: CSAPSLGYIQYF.

The CDR3 is CASRDGSSTDTQYF. The CDR3 DNA sequence: TGTGCCAGCAGGGACGGGAGTAGCACAGATACGCAGTATTTT. The chain joins TRBV6-5 to TRBJ2-3, with D possibly TRBD2 on 6 matching bases. CDR3 length equals 14 residues. Germline values: CDR1 MNHEY, CDR2 SVGAGI. V shed 6 bases and J shed 0 bases, with 10 bases lying between them.

This clonotype was counted ten times or more. The chain joins TRBV4-3 to TRBJ2-3, with D hard to call. Germline CDR1 and CDR2: LGHNA and YSLEER. V gave up 2 bases and J gave up 1 base, with 10 bases separating them. The CDR3 runs 15 residues. The CDR3 reads CASSQNPGGTDTQYF. The CDR3 DNA follows: TGCGCCAGCAGCCAAAACCCGGGCGGCACAGATACGCAGTATTTT.

This chain links TRBV4-1 with TRBJ2-7; D gene unclear. CDR3 length: 12 amino acids. The germline V gene has CDR1 MGHRA and CDR2 YSYEKL. The V end lost 0 bases, the J end lost 6 bases, and 6 bases lay between the germline ends. CDR3 loop: CASSQDIAEQYF. CDR3 sequence (DNA): TGCGCCAGCAGCCAAGATATTGCCGAGCAGTACTTC.

Concerning this clonotype: A clone one base away is much larger, so this may be a read error. The genes are TRBV7-2 and TRBJ2-1; no clear D. Germline V CDR1 and CDR2: SGHTA, FQGNSA. V shed 5 bases and J shed 6 bases, with 14 bases lying between them. The CDR3 has 14 amino acids. CDR3 in amino acids: CASSTRRHGNEQFF. The CDR3 coding sequence is TGTGCCAGCAGCACGCGACGACATGGCAATGAGCAGTTCTTC.

The chain carries TRBV30 and TRBJ1-1; D might be TRBD1 (5 bases). CDR3 length: 14 residues. Trimming shortened V by 1 base and J by 1 base, and 10 bases separated the two germline ends. Germline lookup yields CDR1 GTSNPN and CDR2 SVGIG (reference sequence). CDR3 loop: CAWSAPDRNTEAFF. The CDR3 bases are TGTGCCTGGAGTGCCCCCGACAGGAACACTGAAGCTTTCTTT.

This sequence joins TRBV10-3 and TRBJ2-5; 10 nucleotides line up with TRBD2. Losses at the gene ends were 6 bases for V and 2 bases for J; bases not matched to a gene: 6. The CDR3 spans 15 residues. Germline values: CDR1 ENHRY, CDR2 SYGVKD. CDR3 residues: CAIREAGGPQETQYF. In DNA, the CDR3 is TGTGCCATCAGGGAAGCGGGAGGGCCTCAAGAGACCCAGTACTTC.

The chain joins TRBV7-2 to TRBJ2-3; TRBD1 agrees at 9 bases. V gave up 6 bases and J gave up 6 bases; unmatched junction bases: 7. Per the germline V gene, CDR1 is SGHTA and CDR2 is FQGNSA. This CDR3 has 14 amino acids. The CDR3 region has the DNA TGTGCCAGCAGGAGGGACAGGGTCGTCGATACGCAGTATTTT. This gives the protein CASRRDRVVDTQYF.

This clonotype showed up many times. This sequence joins TRBV12-3 or TRBV12-4 and TRBJ1-1, with D uncertain. Trimming removed 1 base at V and 1 base at J, with 7 bases between. This CDR3 has 14 amino acids. As DNA, the CDR3 is TGTGCCAGCAGTTTAGGGCAGTCGAACACTGAAGCTTTCTTT. Residues: CASSLGQSNTEAFF.

The chain recombines TRBV18 with TRBJ1-1; D is unclear. Germline assignment: CDR1 KGHSH and CDR2 LQKENI. Deletions cut 6 bases from V and 4 bases from J, with 15 bases between. The CDR3 contains 14 residues. CDR3 sequence: CASSPVKLSTEAFF. The CDR3 bases are TGTGCCAGCTCGCCCGTGAAACTAAGCACTGAAGCTTTCTTT.

The sample holds many counts of this clonotype. The CDR3 spells CASSFGGLNTEAFF. For the CDR3, the DNA is TGTGCCAGCAGCTTTGGCGGACTGAACACTGAAGCTTTCTTT. This chain joins TRBV12-3 or TRBV12-4 and TRBJ1-1; unclear D gene. Trimming stripped 6 bases from V and 0 bases from J, with 11 bases between. This CDR3 contains 14 residues.

This clonotype has at least ten counts. The chain couples TRBV29-1 to TRBJ2-7; D perhaps matches TRBD2 (5 bases). CDR3 length: 14 residues. The V end lost 6 bases, the J end lost 2 bases, and 17 bases lay between the germline ends. Germline V lookup: CDR1 SQVTM, CDR2 ANQGSEA. Here the CDR3 reads CSVQLPRRTYEQYF. The CDR3 DNA follows: TGCAGCGTCCAATTGCCCAGGAGGACCTACGAGCAGTACTTC.

Many counts were recorded for this clonotype. The chain combines TRBV10-3 with TRBJ2-7; tentatively, D is TRBD1 (6 bases). Trimming pared 6 bases from V and 3 bases from J, leaving 12 bases between. Germline loops: CDR1 ENHRY, CDR2 SYGVKD. This CDR3 comprises 13 residues. CDR3 sequence reads: CAISRDTYYEQYF. The CDR3, as DNA: TGTGCCATCAGCAGGGACACCTACTACGAGCAGTACTTC.

The V gene is TRBV3-1, the J gene TRBJ1-2; the D is unclear. The V gene's germline CDR1 is LGHDT and CDR2 YNNKEL (reference sequence). Between the trimmed V and J ends, which lost 1 base and 9 bases, there was a span of 9 bases. The CDR3 has 12 residues. For the CDR3, the DNA is TGTGCCAGCAGCCAAGGGCTGGGCAGCTACACCTTC. Its protein product is CASSQGLGSYTF.

This rearrangement joins TRBV9 to TRBJ2-3; 9 bases are shared with TRBD2. With V trimmed by 0 bases and J by 1 base, 0 bases remained unmatched. The CDR3 consists of 15 residues. Germline CDR1 and CDR2: SGDLS and YYNGEE. The CDR3 DNA reads TGTGCCAGCAGCGTAGAGCGGGAGGGCACAGATACGCAGTATTTT. It is translated as CASSVEREGTDTQYF.

The sample holds many counts of this clonotype. This chain connects TRBV20-1 to TRBJ2-7; D unclear. V was pared by 5 bases and J by 1 base, with 9 bases between. The length of the CDR3 is 12 residues. The germline V gene encodes CDR1 DFQATT and CDR2 SNEGSKA (reference sequence). The CDR3 reads CSAQPLSYEQYF. CDR3 coding DNA: TGCAGTGCTCAGCCCCTTTCCTACGAGCAGTACTTC.

This clonotype was picked up many times. The V call is TRBV29-1, the J call TRBJ2-7; D is unresolved. The CDR3 contains 14 residues. Per the germline V gene, CDR1 is SQVTM and CDR2 is ANQGSEA. V lost 2 bases, J lost 0 bases, and 11 bases lay in between. CDR3 sequence: CSVESAGLSYEQYF. CDR3 bases: TGCAGCGTTGAATCGGCAGGCCTCTCCTACGAGCAGTACTTC.

This clonotype was picked up a small number of times. V gene TRBV5-1 combines with J gene TRBJ2-1; TRBD1 matches at 10 bases. Germline V gene lookup returns CDR1 SGHRS and CDR2 YFSETQ. This CDR3 region has 15 residues. The J segment lost 4 bases and the V segment lost 6 bases, leaving 7 bases of the junction unmatched. DNA for the CDR3: TGCGCCAGCACTTCCGGGACAGGGGCTTACAATGAGCAGTTCTTC. Amino acids: CASTSGTGAYNEQFF.

The chain carries TRBV7-2 and TRBJ1-4, with D tentatively TRBD1 (5 bases). The ends were cut back, 8 bases at V and 7 bases at J, with 14 bases in the middle. Germline V gene sequence: CDR1 SGHTA, CDR2 FQGNSA. The CDR3 loop spans 13 amino acids. CDR3 in DNA: TGTGCCAGCGCCCTGAGGGGCGGTGAAAAACTGTTTTTT. Translated: CASALRGGEKLFF.

This clonotype occurred many times. The chain recombines TRBV6-5 with TRBJ2-3, with 9 bases that match TRBD2. Trimming took 4 bases from V and 5 from J; bases not matched to a gene: 4. CDR3 length: 14 amino acids. Germline V gene data show CDR1 as MNHEY and CDR2 as SVGAGI. The CDR3 loop is CASSLAGDIDTQYF. The CDR3 nucleotides are TGTGCCAGCAGTTTAGCGGGAGACATAGATACGCAGTATTTT.

The sample holds a few counts of this clonotype. This sequence joins TRBV5-1 and TRBJ1-6, with 8 bases fitting TRBD1. This CDR3 has 15 amino acids. V trimming: 4 bases; J trimming: 10 bases; junction bases outside the gene matches: 10. CDR1 is SGHRS and CDR2 is YFSETQ in the germline V gene. CDR3 sequence: CASSADRARVSPLHF. In DNA, the CDR3 is TGCGCCAGCAGCGCGGACAGGGCAAGAGTCTCACCCCTCCACTTT.

The chain recombines TRBV20-1 with TRBJ2-7; D gene unclear. CDR3 length: 13 amino acids. Germline loops: CDR1 DFQATT, CDR2 SNEGSKA (reference sequence). V lost 5 bases, J lost 3 bases, and 14 bases lay in between. CDR3 residues: CSAAGPPIYEQYF. CDR3 bases: TGCAGTGCTGCCGGGCCCCCAATCTACGAGCAGTACTTC.

This chain joins TRBV7-8 and TRBJ2-5, with D tentatively TRBD2 (5 bases). This CDR3 has 15 amino acids. With 2 bases removed from V and 1 base from J, the gap between germline ends came to 11 bases. Germline CDR1 SGHVS, CDR2 FQNEAQ. This chain's CDR3 is CASSLRWGAQETQYF. The DNA for the CDR3 is TGTGCCAGCAGCTTACGCTGGGGAGCCCAAGAGACCCAGTACTTC.

In this sample, this clonotype turned up many times. The chain has TRBV10-3 and TRBJ2-3, with TRBD1 matching over 9 bases. The J segment lost 1 base and the V segment lost 3 bases, leaving 2 bases of the junction unmatched. The CDR3 sequence is 15 residues long. Germline V gene sequence: CDR1 ENHRY, CDR2 SYGVKD. The CDR3: CAISDWDRGTDTQYF. Written as DNA, the CDR3 is TGTGCCATCAGTGACTGGGACAGGGGCACAGATACGCAGTATTTT.

The CDR3 region has the DNA TGCAGTGCAAGCCCCTGGACTAGCGGGAGTTTGAATGAGCAGTTCTTC. This encodes CSASPWTSGSLNEQFF. The genes are TRBV20-1 and TRBJ2-1; 13 bases align to TRBD2. Germline V gene sequence: CDR1 DFQATT, CDR2 SNEGSKA (reference sequence). The CDR3 has 16 amino acids. J lost 7 bases, V lost 6 bases, and 12 bases had no gene match.